This paragraph reports one T cell receptor (beta chain). The method was immunoSEQ multiplex PCR; TCRdb's version includes in-frame clones alone and lacks a portion of them. Of some 50,000 clones in the sample, around 80% were seen once. These data belong to a study of radiotherapy plus CTLA-4 blockade in lung cancer. The study gave focal radiation plus ipilimumab CTLA-4 blockade to patients with chemo-refractory metastatic non-small-cell lung cancer. Germline values: CDR1 SGHRS, CDR2 YFSETQ. After removal of 0 bases from V and 3 bases from J, the junction contained 3 bases not matched to a gene. This CDR3 comprises 16 residues.

This receptor was identified in a human donor with non-small cell lung cancer who had a partial response to radiotherapy plus ipilimumab. Sequenced material: peripheral blood, taken from a patient treated with radiotherapy plus ipilimumab. The chain joins TRBV5-1 to TRBJ2-3; the match to TRBD2 covers 11 bases. This CDR3 reads CASSLATSGGTDTQYF. The CDR3 nucleotides are TGCGCCAGCAGCTTGGCTACTAGCGGGGGAACAGATACGCAGTATTTT.